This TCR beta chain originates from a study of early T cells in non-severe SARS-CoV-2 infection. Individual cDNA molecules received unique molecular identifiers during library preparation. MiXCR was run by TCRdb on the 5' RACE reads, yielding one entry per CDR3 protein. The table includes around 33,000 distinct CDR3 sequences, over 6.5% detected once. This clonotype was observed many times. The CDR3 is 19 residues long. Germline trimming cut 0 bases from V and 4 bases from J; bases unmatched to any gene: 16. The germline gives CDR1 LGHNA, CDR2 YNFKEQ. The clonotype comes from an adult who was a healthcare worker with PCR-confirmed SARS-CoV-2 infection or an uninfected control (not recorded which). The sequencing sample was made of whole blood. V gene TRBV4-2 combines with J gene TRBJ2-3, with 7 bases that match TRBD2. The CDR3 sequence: CASSQEPSGLAGAADTQYF. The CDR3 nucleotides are TGTGCCAGCAGCCAAGAACCTAGTGGGTTGGCGGGAGCGGCAGATACGCAGTATTTT.